Listed here are 2 T cell receptor beta chains from one sample, sequenced in a study of blood T cell repertoires in COVID-19. Assay: immunoSEQ multiplex PCR; the TCRdb copy retains only in-frame clones and omits some. The repertoire holds roughly 160,000 clones, with roughly four fifths as singletons. The sample taken for sequencing was PBMCs or T cells enriched from blood (not recorded which). The origin of the receptors is a man aged 45-65 years who had recovered from COVID-19.

The CDR3 reads CASSYGANNEQFF. CDR3 nucleotides: TGTGCCAGCAGTTACGGGGCGAACAATGAGCAGTTCTTC. This chain connects TRBV6-5 to TRBJ2-1; the D gene is possibly TRBD1 (5 bases). The germline V and J ends were trimmed by 2 bases and 5 bases, with 7 bases remaining between them. The CDR3 runs 13 residues. Germline V gives CDR1 MNHEY, CDR2 SVGAGI.

This clone is a singleton in its sample. V usage is TRBV4-3 and J usage is TRBJ2-1; 7 bases agree with TRBD2. Germline V gives CDR1 LGHNA, CDR2 YSLEER. The CDR3 consists of 15 residues. V lost 2 bases, J lost 9 bases, and 10 bases stayed unmatched. The CDR3 region is CASSQKRGSASEQFF. The CDR3 nucleotides read TGCGCCAGCAGCCAAAAGCGGGGTTCTGCCTCTGAGCAGTTCTTC.